These T cell receptor beta chains were read from a single sample in a study of tumor-infiltrating lymphocytes in primary liver carcinoma. One entry per CDR3 protein results from TCRdb running MiXCR on the multiplex PCR reads. The repertoire holds 90,000 to 110,000 distinct CDR3 sequences, 82% seen once, with 15% to 20% in the top ten. The specimen was liver tumor tissue from sampling region 3. The source of these receptors is a man between 35 and 55 years old with primary liver carcinoma and hepatitis B virus infection. Both conserved end residues are part of each CDR3. The D gene is left open where the match is weak. Clone size is shown for a subset of rows, as once, few, many or a class of expanded clone.

v_call	d_call	clone_size	j_call	cdr3_nt	cdr3_aa
TRBV11-1	TRBD2	.	TRBJ2-4	TGTGCCAGCAGTTTTCCAGGAACTAGCGGGATCAAAAACATTCAGTACTTC	CASSFPGTSGIKNIQYF
TRBV5-4	.	.	TRBJ2-5	TGTGCCAGCAGTACGGACCAAGAGACTCACTACTTC	CASSTDQETHYF
TRBV12-3/TRBV12-4	TRBD2	.	TRBJ2-3	TGTACCAGCAGTTCGAGGACTAGCGGGGTCACGGATACGCAGTATTTT	CTSSSRTSGVTDTQYF
TRBV10-3	.	.	TRBJ2-4	TGTGTCATCCGGGAGGCCGGGGGCCTCAAAACCATTCAGTACTTC	CVIREAGGLKTIQYF
TRBV6-1	.	.	TRBJ1-1	TGTGCCAGCTCACGGGATCAGGGCACTGAAACTTTCTTT	CASSRDQGTETFF
TRBV7-2	TRBD2	many	TRBJ2-7	TGTGCCAGCAGCTCCACTACTAGCGGGGACCAGTACTTC	CASSSTTSGDQYF
TRBV6-2/TRBV6-3	TRBD1	.	TRBJ1-2	TGTGCCAGCAGTTCCACCGACAGGGATCACTATGGCTACACCTTC	CASSSTDRDHYGYTF
TRBV4-2	TRBD2	.	TRBJ2-3	TGTGCCAGCACTCAAGATTTGGGGACTAGTGGCGGTACGCAGTATTTT	CASTQDLGTSGGTQYF
TRBV5-1	.	.	TRBJ1-3	TGCGTCAGTAGCCCCGGGACCCCAGACCTCGGAAACACCATATATTTT	CVSSPGTPDLGNTIYF
TRBV5-4	.	few	TRBJ2-7	TGTGCTAGCAGCTTGGCCCGTTTCTCCTACGAGCAGTACTTC	CASSLARFSYEQYF
TRBV20-1	.	few	TRBJ1-4	TGCAGTGCTCCCCTACAGAATGAAAAACTGTTTTTT	CSAPLQNEKLFF
TRBV5-4	.	.	TRBJ2-2	TGTACCAGCAGGTTTGATGAGCGCACCGGGGAGCTGTTTTTT	CTSRFDERTGELFF
TRBV12-3/TRBV12-4	.	.	TRBJ1-2	TGTGCCAGCAGTTTACAGGCGGATGGCTACACCTTC	CASSLQADGYTF
TRBV6-6	.	.	TRBJ1-1	TGTGCCAGCATTGCGACAAGGGGAACTGAAGCTTTCTTT	CASIATRGTEAFF
TRBV28	.	.	TRBJ2-7	TGTACCAGCAGTTTTATAGGGGCCTCCTACGAGCAGTACTTC	CTSSFIGASYEQYF
TRBV5-4	TRBD1	once	TRBJ1-2	TGTGCCAGTACCTACCCTTCGGGACAGGGAAAAGGCTACACCTTC	CASTYPSGQGKGYTF
TRBV19	TRBD1	.	TRBJ2-7	TGTGCCAGTAATACTCCATCCGGACAGGGGGCTAGATTTTCCTACGAGCAGTACTTC	CASNTPSGQGARFSYEQYF
TRBV6-5	TRBD1	.	TRBJ2-1	TGTGCCAGCAGTTACCAGGGGGCAGCCTACAATGAGCAGTTCTTC	CASSYQGAAYNEQFF
TRBV6-6	TRBD1	.	TRBJ2-6	TGTGCCAGCAGTAAACACTCCGGGACAGCTAACTATGGGGCCAACATCCTGACTTTC	CASSKHSGTANYGANILTF
TRBV14	TRBD1	.	TRBJ2-3	TGTGCCAGGAGCCAACGACAGGGGGGAGGGACAGATACGCAGTATTTT	CARSQRQGGGTDTQYF
TRBV11-1	.	.	TRBJ2-3	TGTGCCAGCAGCTCTGGGGGAAGCTCCGCTGGAGCCCGTACAGATACGCAGTATTTT	CASSSGGSSAGARTDTQYF
TRBV5-4	.	.	TRBJ2-5	TGTGCCAGCAGCTTGGCCGAGACGCAAGAGACCCAGTACTTC	CASSLAETQETQYF
TRBV6-2/TRBV6-3	.	medium-sized	TRBJ1-1	TGTGCCAGCAGTTACAGGGAAACTGAAGCTTTCTTT	CASSYRETEAFF
TRBV4-2	TRBD2	.	TRBJ2-7	TGTGCCAGCAGCCAAGCAGAGACTAGCGGGAGGGACGAGCAATACTTC	CASSQAETSGRDEQYF
TRBV5-6	.	.	TRBJ2-5	TGTGCCAGCAGCTTGGAGACAAACCAAGAGACCCAGTACTTC	CASSLETNQETQYF
TRBV12-3/TRBV12-4	TRBD2	.	TRBJ2-3	TGTGTCAGCAGTAAAACCCCGGGACTAGCGGGAGGGCCAGATACGCAGTATTTT	CVSSKTPGLAGGPDTQYF
TRBV24-1	TRBD2	once	TRBJ2-1	TGTGCCACCAGTAAGCGGGGGAAGGGTTACAATGAGCAGTTTTTC	CATSKRGKGYNEQFF
TRBV5-6	.	.	TRBJ1-2	TGTGCCAGCAGCCACGATTACTGGGACCCTAACTATGTTTACACCTTC	CASSHDYWDPNYVYTF